Shown below are 13 T cell receptor beta chains from a single sample sequenced in a study of OX40 agonist ivuxolimab in advanced cancers. Assay used: immunoSEQ multiplex PCR; TCRdb lists only in-frame clones, some missing. The table includes about 69,000 clones, 91% detected once. The starting material was CD4+ or CD8+ T cells sorted from blood, obtained in a trial of the OX40 agonist ivuxolimab. All receptors come from an adult with an advanced solid tumor such as melanoma, head and neck, liver or kidney cancer.

This clone has more than one count but fewer than ten. The chain carries TRBV18 and TRBJ2-7, with 9 bases lining up with TRBD1. Per the germline V gene, CDR1 is KGHSH and CDR2 is LQKENI. Unmatched junction bases numbered 3, after V lost 8 bases and J lost 1 base. This CDR3 spans 13 amino acids. In nucleotides, the CDR3 is TGTGCCAGCGCACAGGGGGCGTCCTACGAGCAGTACTTC. Protein sequence: CASAQGASYEQYF. Combining the CDR3 with reference TRBV18 and TRBJ2-7 gives the whole variable domain NAGVMQNPRHLVRRRGQEARLRCSPMKGHSHVYWYRQLPEEGLKFMVYLQKENIIDESGMPKERFSAEFPKEGPSILRIQQVVRGDSAAYFCASAQGASYEQYFGPGTRLTVT.

The chain combines TRBV2 with TRBJ1-1; 9 bases match TRBD1. Germline V CDR1 and CDR2: SNHLY, FYNNEI. V gave up 4 bases and J gave up 9 bases; unmatched junction bases: 6. This CDR3 has 13 residues. Written as DNA, the CDR3 is TGTGCCAGCAGTGGTGTGGGACAGGGACAAGCTTTCTTT. Translation gives CASSGVGQGQAFF.

This chain connects TRBV15 to TRBJ1-1, with D possibly being TRBD1 (6 bases). CDR1 and CDR2 from the germline V gene are LNHNV and YYDKDF (reference sequence). V was shortened by 5 bases and J by 5 bases, with 15 bases between the two germline ends. The CDR3 spans 14 residues. In nucleotides, the CDR3 is TGTGCCACCAGCCTGACGACAGGAGGGACTGAAGCTTTCTTT. This gives the protein CATSLTTGGTEAFF.

V is TRBV6-5 and J is TRBJ2-7, with D possibly being TRBD2 (6 bases). This CDR3 has 14 residues. CDR1 is MNHEY and CDR2 is SVGAGI in the germline V gene. V lost 5 bases and J lost 3, with 14 bases in between. The CDR3 loop reads CASSLRESVYEQYF. The CDR3 DNA reads as TGTGCCAGCAGTCTCCGGGAGTCGGTCTACGAGCAGTACTTC.

This rearrangement joins TRBV7-2 to TRBJ1-3; the D is unclear. With 5 bases removed from V and 4 bases from J, the gap between germline ends came to 15 bases. The CDR3 totals 15 residues. Germline V gene sequence: CDR1 SGHTA, CDR2 FQGNSA. Here the CDR3 DNA reads TGTGCCAGCAGCGTCGACACCGGCTTCGGAAACACCATATATTTT. Amino acids: CASSVDTGFGNTIYF.

The V and J genes are TRBV18 and TRBJ2-7; 10 positions match TRBD1. This CDR3 is 14 amino acids long. Losses at the gene ends were 6 bases for V and 4 bases for J; bases not matched to a gene: 6. The germline gives CDR1 KGHSH, CDR2 LQKENI. This CDR3 reads CASSSDRGLYEQYF. In nucleotides, the CDR3 is TGTGCCAGCTCGTCGGACAGGGGGTTGTACGAGCAGTACTTC.

V usage is TRBV18 and J usage is TRBJ1-4; possible D gene TRBD1, 5 bases. CDR1 is KGHSH and CDR2 is LQKENI in the germline V gene. The CDR3 has 14 residues. Trimming stripped 2 bases from V and 6 bases from J, with 10 bases between. In nucleotides, the CDR3 is TGTGCCAGCTCACCAATCTCGGGACATGAAAAACTGTTTTTT. Its translation: CASSPISGHEKLFF. Full variable domain (outside the CDR3, taken from reference TRBV18 and TRBJ1-4): NAGVMQNPRHLVRRRGQEARLRCSPMKGHSHVYWYRQLPEEGLKFMVYLQKENIIDESGMPKERFSAEFPKEGPSILRIQQVVRGDSAAYFCASSPISGHEKLFFGSGTQLSVL.

This chain links TRBV21-1 with TRBJ2-3; TRBD1 is the table's D call, not checked against the DNA. TRBV21-1 is recorded as a pseudogene. The CDR3 length is 18 residues. As DNA, the CDR3 is TGTGCCAGCAGCAAAGTATCTACCCGGCAGGGCCGCACAGATACGCAGTATTTT. It encodes CASSKVSTRQGRTDTQYF.

V is TRBV18 and J is TRBJ1-1; D gene uncertain. This CDR3 has 13 residues. Germline CDR1 reads KGHSH; CDR2 reads LQKENI. The V end was cut by 3 bases, the J end by 2 bases, with 7 bases between. The CDR3 reads CASSPVTNTEAFF. The CDR3 nucleotides are TGTGCCAGCTCACCGGTGACCAACACTGAAGCTTTCTTT.

The chain employs TRBV5-6 and TRBJ1-1; TRBD1 matches 7 bases. This CDR3 comprises 15 residues. Trimming took 1 base from V and 3 from J; bases not matched to a gene: 6. Germline V lookup: CDR1 SGHDT, CDR2 YYEEEE. CDR3 loop: CASSLHRGVYTEAFF. The CDR3 coding sequence is TGTGCCAGCAGCTTGCACAGGGGTGTTTACACTGAAGCTTTCTTT.

This chain joins TRBV15 and TRBJ2-5; 7 nucleotides agree with TRBD1. The CDR3 is 14 residues long. The V and J ends lost 0 bases and 8 bases, in that order; junction bases with no gene match: 6. Germline-derived CDR1 and CDR2 are LNHNV and YYDKDF (reference sequence). The CDR3, as DNA: TGTGCCACCAGCAGAGATCAGCAGGGGGTCACCCAGTACTTC. This gives the protein CATSRDQQGVTQYF.

The J gene is TRBJ1-2, the V gene TRBV4-2, with a possible D match to TRBD1 (5 bases). CDR3 size: 15 residues. The germline gives CDR1 LGHNA, CDR2 YNFKEQ. V gave up 1 base and J gave up 7 bases, with 16 bases separating them. The CDR3 nucleotides read TGTGCCAGCAGCCAAGCTTGGCAGGGCTCTACTGGCTACACCTTC. Translated: CASSQAWQGSTGYTF.

J is TRBJ1-1 and V is TRBV6-6; D not resolved. The CDR3 consists of 14 residues. Germline CDR1 is MNHNY and CDR2 is SVGAGI (reference sequence). The germline V and J ends were trimmed by 0 bases and 2 bases, with 7 bases remaining between them. The CDR3 nucleotides read TGTGCCAGCAGTTACTCGCTGGGAAACACTGAAGCTTTCTTT. It specifies CASSYSLGNTEAFF.